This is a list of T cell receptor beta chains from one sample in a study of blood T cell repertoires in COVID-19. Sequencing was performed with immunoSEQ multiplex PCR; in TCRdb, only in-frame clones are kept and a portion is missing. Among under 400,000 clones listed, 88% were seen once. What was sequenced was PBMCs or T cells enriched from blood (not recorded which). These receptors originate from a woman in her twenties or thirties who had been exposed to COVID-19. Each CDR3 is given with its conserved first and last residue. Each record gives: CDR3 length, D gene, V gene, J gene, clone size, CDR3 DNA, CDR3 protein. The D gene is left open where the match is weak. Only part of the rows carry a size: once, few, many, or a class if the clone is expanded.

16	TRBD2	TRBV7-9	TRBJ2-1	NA	TGTGCCAGCAGCTTAGGCCTAGCGGGAGGTTACAATGAGCAGTTCTTC	CASSLGLAGGYNEQFF
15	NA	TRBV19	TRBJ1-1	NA	TGTGCCAGTAGTATTTTAGCTAGCATGAACACTGAAGCTTTCTTT	CASSILASMNTEAFF
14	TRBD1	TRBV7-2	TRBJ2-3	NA	TGTGCCAGCCCCCGGGACAGCCTTCAAGATACGCAGTATTTT	CASPRDSLQDTQYF
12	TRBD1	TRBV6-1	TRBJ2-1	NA	TGTGCCGGGGGACAGGGAATAAATGAGCAGTTCTTC	CAGGQGINEQFF
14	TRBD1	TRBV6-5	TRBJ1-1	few	TGTGCCAGCAGTACAGGGGGCCTGATCCGAGAAGCTTTCTTT	CASSTGGLIREAFF
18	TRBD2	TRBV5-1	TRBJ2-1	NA	TGCGCCAGCAGCCCACACGGACCTAGCGCGGGGGGGAACAATGAGCAGTTCTTC	CASSPHGPSAGGNNEQFF
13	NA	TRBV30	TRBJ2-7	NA	TGTGCCTGGAGTCCGGACAAGAACTACGAGCAGTACTTC	CAWSPDKNYEQYF
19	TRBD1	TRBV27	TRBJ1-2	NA	TGTGCCAGCAGTCCCCGGACAGGGTTGTCCCGGAATACTAACTATGGCTACACCTTC	CASSPRTGLSRNTNYGYTF
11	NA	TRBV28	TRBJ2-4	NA	TGTGCCAGCAGTTTCGGTAACATTCAGTACTTC	CASSFGNIQYF
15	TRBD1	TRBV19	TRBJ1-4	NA	TGTGCCAGTTCCGGGACAGGGGTGGAGGATGAAAAACTGTTTTTT	CASSGTGVEDEKLFF
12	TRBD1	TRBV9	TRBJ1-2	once	TGTGCCGGGGGACAGGAGAACTATGGCTACACCTTC	CAGGQENYGYTF
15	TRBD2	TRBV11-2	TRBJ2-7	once	TGTGCCAGCAGCCGGACTAGCGGATCTTCCTACGAGCAGTACTTC	CASSRTSGSSYEQYF
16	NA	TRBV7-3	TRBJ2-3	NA	TGTGCCAGCAGCTTAAACCAGGGTTTAGGTCCAGATACGCAGTATTTT	CASSLNQGLGPDTQYF
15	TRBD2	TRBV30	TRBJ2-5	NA	TGTGCCTGGAGTGAACTAGCGGGAGCCCAAGAGACCCAGTACTTC	CAWSELAGAQETQYF
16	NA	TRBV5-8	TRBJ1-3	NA	TGTGCCAGCAGATGGCAGCGCACTTTAATTGGAAACACCATATATTTT	CASRWQRTLIGNTIYF
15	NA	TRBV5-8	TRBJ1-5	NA	TGTGCCAGCAGCCCTAGAATAGGGCAGGGACAGCCCCAGCATTTT	CASSPRIGQGQPQHF
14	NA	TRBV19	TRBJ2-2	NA	TGTGCCAGTAGTCGGGCAGGGGACACCGGGGAGCTGTTTTTT	CASSRAGDTGELFF
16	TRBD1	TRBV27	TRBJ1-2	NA	TGTGCCACCGCATATCGGACAGGGGACGGTAACTATGGCTACACCTTC	CATAYRTGDGNYGYTF
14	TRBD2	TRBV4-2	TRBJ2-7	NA	TGTGCCAGCAGCCAATTGAGCGGGACCTACGAGCAGTACTTC	CASSQLSGTYEQYF
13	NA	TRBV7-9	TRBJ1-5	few	TGTGCCAGTTCTGAGGCGGGCAATCAGCCCCAGCATTTT	CASSEAGNQPQHF
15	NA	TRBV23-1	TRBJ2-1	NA	TGCGCCAGCAGTCAACTGACTAAGAAGCGACATGAGCAGTTCTTC	CASSQLTKKRHEQFF
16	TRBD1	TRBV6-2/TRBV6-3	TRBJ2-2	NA	TGTGCCAGCAGTTCGTGGACAGGGGGCAGAACCGGGGAGCTGTTTTTT	CASSSWTGGRTGELFF
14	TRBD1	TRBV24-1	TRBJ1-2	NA	TGTGCCACCAGTGATTGGGACAGTGGGGACGGCTACACCTTC	CATSDWDSGDGYTF
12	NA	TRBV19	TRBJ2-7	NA	TGTGCCAGTAGTTCCCTGGGGGGAGAGCAGTACTTC	CASSSLGGEQYF
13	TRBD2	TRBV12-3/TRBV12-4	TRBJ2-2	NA	TGTGCCAGCAGTTTACTAGCGGGGGGGGAGCTGTTTTTT	CASSLLAGGELFF
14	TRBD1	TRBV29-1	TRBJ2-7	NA	TGCAGCGTGGACCCGGGACAGGGGTCCTACGAGCAGTACTTC	CSVDPGQGSYEQYF
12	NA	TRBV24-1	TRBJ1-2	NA	TGTGCCACCGGGGCAGGTAGCTATGGCTACACCTTC	CATGAGSYGYTF
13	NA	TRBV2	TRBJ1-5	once	TGTGCCAGCAGTGAAAGGAGAAATCAGCCCCAGCATTTT	CASSERRNQPQHF
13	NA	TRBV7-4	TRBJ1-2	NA	TGTGCCAGCAGCTTACAGGGGCCCTATGGCTACACCTTC	CASSLQGPYGYTF
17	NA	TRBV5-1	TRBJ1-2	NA	TGCGCCAGCAGCTGGGCAGAAGTCCGGGACAAAGAGAATGGCTACACCTTC	CASSWAEVRDKENGYTF
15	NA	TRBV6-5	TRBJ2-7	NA	TGTGCCAGCAATCATGCCCAGGGGAGAGCCTACGAGCAGTACTTC	CASNHAQGRAYEQYF
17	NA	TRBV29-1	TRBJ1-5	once	TGCAGCGTTGAAGTCGCTGGGGGGGGTGTGGGCAATCAGCCCCAGCATTTT	CSVEVAGGGVGNQPQHF
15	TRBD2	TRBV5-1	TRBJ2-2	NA	TGCGCCAGCAGCTTGGCGATAGCGGGAGCCGGGGAGCTGTTTTTT	CASSLAIAGAGELFF